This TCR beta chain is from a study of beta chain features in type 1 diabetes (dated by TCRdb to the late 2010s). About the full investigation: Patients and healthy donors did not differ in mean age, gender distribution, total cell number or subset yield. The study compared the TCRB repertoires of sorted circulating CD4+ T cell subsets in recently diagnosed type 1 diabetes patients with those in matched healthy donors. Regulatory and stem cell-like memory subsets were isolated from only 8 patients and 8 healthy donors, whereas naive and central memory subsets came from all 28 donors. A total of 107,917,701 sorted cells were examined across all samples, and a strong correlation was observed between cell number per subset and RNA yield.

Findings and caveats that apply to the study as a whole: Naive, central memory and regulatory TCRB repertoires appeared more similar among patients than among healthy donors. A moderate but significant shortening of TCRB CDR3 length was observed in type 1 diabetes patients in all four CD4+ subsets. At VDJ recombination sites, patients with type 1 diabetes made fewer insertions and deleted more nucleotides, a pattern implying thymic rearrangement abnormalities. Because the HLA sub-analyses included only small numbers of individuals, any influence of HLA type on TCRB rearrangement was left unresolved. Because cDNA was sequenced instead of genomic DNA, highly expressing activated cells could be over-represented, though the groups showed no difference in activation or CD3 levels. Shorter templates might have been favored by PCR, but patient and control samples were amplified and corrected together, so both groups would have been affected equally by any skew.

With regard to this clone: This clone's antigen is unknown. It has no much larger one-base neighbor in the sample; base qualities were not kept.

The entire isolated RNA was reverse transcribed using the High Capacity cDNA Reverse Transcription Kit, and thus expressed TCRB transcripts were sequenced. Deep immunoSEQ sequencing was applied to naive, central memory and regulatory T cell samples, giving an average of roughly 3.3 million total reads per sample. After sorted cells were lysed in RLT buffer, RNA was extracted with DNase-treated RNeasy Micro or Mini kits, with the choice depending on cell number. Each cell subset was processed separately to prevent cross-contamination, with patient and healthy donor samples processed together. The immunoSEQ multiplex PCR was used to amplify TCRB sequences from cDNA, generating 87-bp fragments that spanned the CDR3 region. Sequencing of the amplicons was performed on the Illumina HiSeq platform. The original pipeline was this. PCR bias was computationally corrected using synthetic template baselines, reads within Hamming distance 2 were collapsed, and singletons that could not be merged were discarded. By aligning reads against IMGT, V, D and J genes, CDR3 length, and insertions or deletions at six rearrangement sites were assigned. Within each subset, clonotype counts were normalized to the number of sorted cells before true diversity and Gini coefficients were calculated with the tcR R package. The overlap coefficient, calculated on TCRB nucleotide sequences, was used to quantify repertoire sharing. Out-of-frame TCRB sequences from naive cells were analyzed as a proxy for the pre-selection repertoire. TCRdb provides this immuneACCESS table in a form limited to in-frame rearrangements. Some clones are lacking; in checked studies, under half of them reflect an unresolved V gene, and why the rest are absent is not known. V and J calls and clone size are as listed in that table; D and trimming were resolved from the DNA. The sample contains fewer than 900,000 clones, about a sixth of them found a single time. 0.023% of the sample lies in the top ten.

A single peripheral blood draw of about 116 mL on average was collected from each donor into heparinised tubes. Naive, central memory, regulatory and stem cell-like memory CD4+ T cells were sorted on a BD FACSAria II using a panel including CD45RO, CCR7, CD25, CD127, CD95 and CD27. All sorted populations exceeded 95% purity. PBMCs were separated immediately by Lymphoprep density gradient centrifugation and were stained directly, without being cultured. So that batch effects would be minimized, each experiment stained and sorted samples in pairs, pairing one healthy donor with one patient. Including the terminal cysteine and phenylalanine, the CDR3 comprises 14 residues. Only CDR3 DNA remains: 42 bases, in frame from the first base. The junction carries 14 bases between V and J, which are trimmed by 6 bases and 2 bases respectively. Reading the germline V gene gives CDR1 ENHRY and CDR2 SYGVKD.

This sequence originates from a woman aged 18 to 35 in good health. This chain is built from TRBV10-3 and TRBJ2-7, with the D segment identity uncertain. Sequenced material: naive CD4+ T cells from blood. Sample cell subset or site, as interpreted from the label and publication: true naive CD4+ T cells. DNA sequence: TGTGCCATCAGGGACGGTCGAAACACCTACGAGCAGTACTTC. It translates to CAIRDGRNTYEQYF.